This TCR beta chain was identified in a study of blood T cell repertoires in COVID-19. The CDR3 extends over 14 amino acids. Losses at the gene ends were 4 bases for V and 2 bases for J; bases not matched to a gene: 3. Per germline, CDR1 SGHNT and CDR2 YYREEE (reference sequence). Per the original methods: Counts of nucleated cells, estimated from reference gene primer amplification, were obtained. The protocol was immunoSEQ multiplex PCR, while the TCRdb copy is restricted to in-frame clones and leaves out a portion. The V and J calls and the clone size are those of that table, but D and trimming were determined from the DNA. The sample shows 65,000 to 80,000 clones, nearly 90% of them seen only once.

The clonotype originates from a man between 65 and 85 years old with active or convalescent COVID-19. Sample: peripheral blood. This chain joins TRBV5-4 and TRBJ2-7, with 10 bases lining up with TRBD2. This CDR3 reads CASSRTSGPYEQYF. CDR3 DNA sequence: TGTGCCAGCAGCCGGACTAGCGGTCCCTACGAGCAGTACTTC.